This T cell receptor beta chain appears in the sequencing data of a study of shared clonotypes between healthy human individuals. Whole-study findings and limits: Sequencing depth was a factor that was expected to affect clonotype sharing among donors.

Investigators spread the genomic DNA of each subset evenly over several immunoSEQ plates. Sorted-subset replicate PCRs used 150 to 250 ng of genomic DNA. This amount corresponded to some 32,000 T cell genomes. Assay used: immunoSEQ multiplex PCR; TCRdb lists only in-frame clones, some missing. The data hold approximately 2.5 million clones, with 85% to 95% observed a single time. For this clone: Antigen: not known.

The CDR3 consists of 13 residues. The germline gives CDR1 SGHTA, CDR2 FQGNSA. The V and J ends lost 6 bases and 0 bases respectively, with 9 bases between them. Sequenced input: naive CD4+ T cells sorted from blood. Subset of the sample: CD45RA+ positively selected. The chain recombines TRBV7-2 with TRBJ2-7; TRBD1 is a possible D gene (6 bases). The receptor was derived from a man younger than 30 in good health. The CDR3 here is CASRGASSYEQYF. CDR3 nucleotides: TGTGCCAGCAGGGGGGCCTCCTCCTACGAGCAGTACTTC.